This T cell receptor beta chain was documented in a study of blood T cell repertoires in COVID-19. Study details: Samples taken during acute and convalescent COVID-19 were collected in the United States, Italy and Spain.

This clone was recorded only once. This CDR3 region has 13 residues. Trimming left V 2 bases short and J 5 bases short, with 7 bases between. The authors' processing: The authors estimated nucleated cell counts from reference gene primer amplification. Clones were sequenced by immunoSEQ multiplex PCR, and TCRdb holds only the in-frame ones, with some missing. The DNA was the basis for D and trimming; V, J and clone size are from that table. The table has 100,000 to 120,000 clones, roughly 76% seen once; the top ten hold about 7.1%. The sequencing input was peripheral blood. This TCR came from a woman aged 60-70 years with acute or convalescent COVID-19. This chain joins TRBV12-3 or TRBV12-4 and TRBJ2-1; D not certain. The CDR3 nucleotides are TGTGCCAGCAGTTTATTGCAGGACAATGAGCAGTTCTTC. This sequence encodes CASSLLQDNEQFF.